The present T cell receptor (beta chain) was sequenced within a study of shared clonotypes between healthy human individuals. General study findings and limits: Generation probability values for non-shared clonotypes were lower than those for clonotypes shared by all four donors. The diversity represented, both genetic and in exposure history, was limited by few donors. Large depth notwithstanding, sorted-subset sequencing proved incomplete by rarefaction.

Healthy HIV-negative adults without recent acute infections or vaccinations served as donors. Clones were sequenced by immunoSEQ multiplex PCR, and TCRdb holds only the in-frame ones, with some missing. The sample has around 2.3 million clones, approximately 94% seen once; the top ten hold roughly 0.13%. In regard to this clone: What it binds is not known.

The CDR3 spans 14 residues. V lost 5 bases, J lost 4 bases, and 14 bases lay in between. The V gene's germline CDR1 is MNHEY and CDR2 SVGAGI. The TCR comes from a man between 18 and 35 years old in good health. The sample comprised naive CD4+ T cells sorted from blood. As for subset: CD45RA+ positively selected. V gene TRBV6-5 combines with J gene TRBJ1-2, with a possible D match to TRBD1 (6 bases). The CDR3 DNA reads TGTGCCAGCAGTCCCCATGACAGGCCCTATGGCTACACCTTC. Its protein product is CASSPHDRPYGYTF.